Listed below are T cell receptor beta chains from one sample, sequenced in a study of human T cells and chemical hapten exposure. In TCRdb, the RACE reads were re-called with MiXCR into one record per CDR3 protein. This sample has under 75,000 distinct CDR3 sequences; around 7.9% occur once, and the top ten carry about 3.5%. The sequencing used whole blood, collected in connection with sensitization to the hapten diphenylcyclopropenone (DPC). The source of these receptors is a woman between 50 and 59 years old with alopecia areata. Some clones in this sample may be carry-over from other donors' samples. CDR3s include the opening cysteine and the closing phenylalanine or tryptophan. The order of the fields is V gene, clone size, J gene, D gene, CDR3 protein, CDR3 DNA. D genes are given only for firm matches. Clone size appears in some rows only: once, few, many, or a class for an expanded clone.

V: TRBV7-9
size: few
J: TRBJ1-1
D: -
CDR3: CASSLGKGPTEAFF
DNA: TGTGCCAGCAGCTTAGGGAAGGGCCCCACTGAAGCTTTCTTT

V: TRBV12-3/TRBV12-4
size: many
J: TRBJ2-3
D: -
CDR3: CASSLELTGPDTQYF
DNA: TGTGCCAGCAGTTTAGAGTTGACGGGACCAGATACGCAGTATTTT

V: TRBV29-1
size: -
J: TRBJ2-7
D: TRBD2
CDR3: CSVGTSGNYEQYF
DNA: TGCAGCGTTGGGACTAGCGGGAACTACGAGCAGTACTTC

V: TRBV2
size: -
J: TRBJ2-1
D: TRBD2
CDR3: CASRTSAHNEQFF
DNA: TGTGCCAGCAGAACTAGCGCCCACAATGAGCAGTTCTTC

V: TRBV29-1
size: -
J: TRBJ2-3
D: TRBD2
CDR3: CSVALTSGITDTQYF
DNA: TGCAGCGTTGCCCTTACTAGCGGGATTACAGATACGCAGTATTTT

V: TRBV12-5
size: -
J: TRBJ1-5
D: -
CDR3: CASAQGPGHQPQHF
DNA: TGTGCTAGTGCCCAAGGACCAGGGCATCAGCCCCAGCATTTT

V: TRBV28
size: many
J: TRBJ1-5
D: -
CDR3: CASKTGQFNQPQHF
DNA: TGTGCCAGCAAGACCGGACAGTTCAATCAGCCCCAGCATTTT

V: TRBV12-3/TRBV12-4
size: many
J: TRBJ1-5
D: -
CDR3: CASSLDRPGQPQHF
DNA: TGTGCCAGCAGTTTGGACCGGCCAGGGCAGCCCCAGCATTTT

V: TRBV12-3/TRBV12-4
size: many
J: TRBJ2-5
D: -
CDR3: CASSSSSRPETQYF
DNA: TGTGCCAGCAGTTCCTCCTCTAGGCCCGAGACCCAGTACTTC

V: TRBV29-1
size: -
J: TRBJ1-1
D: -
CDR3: CSVMTAEAFF
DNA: TGCAGCGTGATGACAGCTGAAGCTTTCTTT

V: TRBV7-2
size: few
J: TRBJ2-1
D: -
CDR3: CASSSRTGNNEQFF
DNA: TGTGCCAGCAGCTCCCGGACCGGAAACAATGAGCAGTTCTTC

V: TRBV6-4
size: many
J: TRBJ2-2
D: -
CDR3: CASSGGLAGELFF
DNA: TGTGCCAGCAGTGGTGGTTTGGCCGGGGAGCTGTTTTTT

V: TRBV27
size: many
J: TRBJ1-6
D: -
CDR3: CASGFYRGSPLHF
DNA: TGTGCCAGCGGCTTTTATCGCGGCTCACCCCTCCACTTT

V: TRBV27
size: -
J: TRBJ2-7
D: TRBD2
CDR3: CASSPSGSIREQYF
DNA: TGTGCCAGCAGTCCCAGCGGGAGTATCAGAGAGCAGTACTTC

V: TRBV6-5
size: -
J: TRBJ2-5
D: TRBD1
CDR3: CASSRPTGEETQYF
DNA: TGTGCCAGCAGTCGACCTACAGGGGAAGAGACCCAGTACTTC

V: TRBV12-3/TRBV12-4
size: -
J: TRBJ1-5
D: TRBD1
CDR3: CASSFLGQGNQPQHF
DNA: TGTGCCAGCAGTTTTCTAGGACAGGGGAATCAGCCCCAGCATTTT

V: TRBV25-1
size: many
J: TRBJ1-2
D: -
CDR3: CASSEWRPGSPGYYGYTF
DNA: TGTGCCAGCAGTGAATGGAGGCCAGGGTCCCCGGGTTACTATGGCTACACCTTC

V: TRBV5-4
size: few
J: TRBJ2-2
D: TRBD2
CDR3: CASSNGLAANTGELFF
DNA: TGTGCCAGCAGCAACGGACTAGCCGCGAACACCGGGGAGCTGTTTTTT

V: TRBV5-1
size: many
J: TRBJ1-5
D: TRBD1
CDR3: CASSLTGAQPQHF
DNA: TGCGCCAGCAGCTTGACAGGGGCTCAGCCCCAGCATTTT

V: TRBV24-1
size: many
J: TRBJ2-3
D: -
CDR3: CATSDPGTQGTDTQYF
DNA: TGTGCCACCAGCGATCCCGGGACCCAAGGCACAGATACGCAGTATTTT

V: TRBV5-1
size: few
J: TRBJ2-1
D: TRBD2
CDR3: CASSLASGGNEQFF
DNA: TGCGCCAGCAGCTTGGCTAGCGGGGGTAATGAGCAGTTCTTC

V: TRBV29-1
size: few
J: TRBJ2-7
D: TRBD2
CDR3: CSVEGSGGGLGYYEQYF
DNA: TGCAGCGTTGAAGGTTCGGGAGGAGGACTCGGCTACTACGAGCAGTACTTC